The clone carrying this T cell receptor beta chain was picked up a small number of times. Its antigen is as yet unknown. The donors, healthy adults who were HIV-negative, had experienced no recent acute infections or vaccinations. Profiling relied on immunoSEQ multiplex PCR, and the TCRdb table lists in-frame clones only, not all of them. The data contain about 300,000 clones, about 74% of them singletons. This entry comes from a study of shared clonotypes between healthy human individuals. Study as a whole: There were three CD4 naive, three CD4 memory, two CD8 naive and one CD8 memory plates per donor.

Germline V gene lookup returns CDR1 SGHTA and CDR2 FQGNSA. CDR3 length: 14 amino acids. Trimming left V 1 base short and J 4 bases short, with 10 bases between. Overall study findings and caveats: Generally, estimated richness proved larger in naive subsets than it did in memory subsets.

The source is a man aged 25 to 45 in good health. Material for sequencing was memory CD4+ T cells sorted from blood. The subset is: CD45RA-negative fraction. The chain recombines TRBV7-2 with TRBJ2-5; no clear D gene. In nucleotides, the CDR3 is TGTGCCAGCAGCTTAGGTCGGCATGCAGAGACCCAGTACTTC. Its protein is CASSLGRHAETQYF.